This is a list of T cell receptor beta chains from one sample in a study of cytomegalovirus exposure and HLA in healthy donors. Clones were read by immunoSEQ multiplex PCR, and TCRdb kept only the in-frame ones, dropping some. Here the sample spans approximately 110,000 clones, around 78% being singletons. Sequencing was carried out using PBMCs. These receptors were collected from a middle-aged man in good health and CMV-seronegative. Both conserved end residues are part of each CDR3. D genes are given only for firm matches. Clone sizes are given selectively: once, few, many, or a class where the clone is expanded.

j_gene: TRBJ2-2
v_gene: TRBV9
d_gene: TRBD2
abundance: .
CDR3aa: CASSVGSGGTGELFF
CDR3nt: TGTGCCAGCAGCGTAGGATCGGGGGGCACCGGGGAGCTGTTTTTT

j_gene: TRBJ2-1
v_gene: TRBV2
d_gene: .
abundance: .
CDR3aa: CASRVTAGNEQFF
CDR3nt: TGTGCCAGCAGAGTAACTGCTGGCAATGAGCAGTTCTTC

j_gene: TRBJ2-1
v_gene: TRBV19
d_gene: .
abundance: once
CDR3aa: CASSIPLRGGFLNEQFF
CDR3nt: TGTGCCAGTAGTATCCCCCTAAGGGGCGGTTTTCTCAATGAGCAGTTCTTC

j_gene: TRBJ1-4
v_gene: TRBV5-1
d_gene: .
abundance: .
CDR3aa: CASSPGLPNEKLFF
CDR3nt: TGCGCCAGCAGCCCAGGACTACCGAATGAAAAACTGTTTTTT

j_gene: TRBJ1-1
v_gene: TRBV4-3
d_gene: .
abundance: .
CDR3aa: CASSQGSAWDTEAFF
CDR3nt: TGCGCCAGCAGCCAAGGAAGCGCATGGGACACTGAAGCTTTCTTT

j_gene: TRBJ2-7
v_gene: TRBV5-6
d_gene: TRBD2
abundance: .
CDR3aa: CASSWGRGGGREQYF
CDR3nt: TGTGCCAGCAGCTGGGGCCGAGGCGGGGGGCGGGAGCAGTACTTC

j_gene: TRBJ2-3
v_gene: TRBV5-4
d_gene: TRBD2
abundance: .
CDR3aa: CASSSGLAGGPSTDTQYF
CDR3nt: TGTGCCAGCAGCTCTGGACTAGCGGGGGGCCCCAGCACAGATACGCAGTATTTT

j_gene: TRBJ1-2
v_gene: TRBV2
d_gene: .
abundance: .
CDR3aa: CASERDRGGYTF
CDR3nt: TGTGCCAGCGAGAGGGATCGGGGTGGCTACACCTTC

j_gene: TRBJ1-1
v_gene: TRBV6-5
d_gene: .
abundance: .
CDR3aa: CASSYVQTEAFF
CDR3nt: TGTGCCAGCAGTTACGTACAGACGGAAGCTTTCTTT

j_gene: TRBJ1-1
v_gene: TRBV6-1
d_gene: .
abundance: .
CDR3aa: CASSELGGNTEAFF
CDR3nt: TGTGCCAGCAGTGAACTCGGGGGGAACACTGAAGCTTTCTTT

j_gene: TRBJ2-5
v_gene: TRBV5-1
d_gene: .
abundance: .
CDR3aa: CASSLEGTGGETQYF
CDR3nt: TGCGCCAGCAGCTTGGAGGGGACTGGGGGGGAGACCCAGTACTTC

j_gene: TRBJ2-7
v_gene: TRBV5-6
d_gene: TRBD1
abundance: .
CDR3aa: CASSLIDRGPYEQYF
CDR3nt: TGTGCCAGCAGCTTGATCGACAGGGGGCCCTACGAGCAGTACTTC